This TCR beta chain is drawn from a study of CD8+ T cells in alopecia areata. General observations from the study: Possibly because of HLA-related factors, TCR sharing was less clear across patients than in mice. Clonality in lesional scalp, especially alopecia totalis/universalis, exceeded that of normal scalp.

Germline trimming cut 3 bases from V and 0 bases from J; bases unmatched to any gene: 11. The CDR3 totals 20 residues. Per germline, CDR1 SNHLY and CDR2 FYNNEI. The treatment was: oral pan-JAK inhibitor, 5-10 mg twice daily. Both peripheral blood and punch biopsies of lesional scalp skin were obtained from patients who had alopecia areata. Starting from PBMCs, sorting isolated CD4+ and CD8+ T cells. As for this clone: The target antigen is unknown.

Investigators isolated RNA and reverse transcribed it into cDNA to act as the sequencing template. Clones were read by immunoSEQ multiplex PCR, and TCRdb kept only the in-frame ones, dropping some. This sample has fewer than 150,000 clones, with approximately 80% found just once. This TCR was recovered from a human donor with alopecia areata. V and J are TRBV2 and TRBJ2-6; 10 bases are a match to TRBD1. The input for sequencing was CD8+ T cells sorted from blood, taken at week 4, from a patient treated with tofacitinib. The CDR3 nucleotides are TGTGCCAGCAGTGACCTTGATCAGGGACAGGGGCACTCTGGGGCCAACGTCCTGACTTTC. This sequence encodes CASSDLDQGQGHSGANVLTF. The variable domain in full, with the rest retrieved from reference TRBV2 and TRBJ2-6, is EPEVTQTPSHQVTQMGQEVILRCVPISNHLYFYWYRQILGQKVEFLVSFYNNEISEKSEIFDDQFSVERPDGSNFTLKIRSTKLEDSAMYFCASSDLDQGQGHSGANVLTFGAGSRLTVL.